This paragraph covers one T cell receptor beta chain sequence. Its antigen specificity is not known. Per-base qualities were not stored, and no clone one base away is much larger. Per the germline V gene, MNHNS is the CDR1 and SASEGT is the CDR2. The CDR3 has 15 amino acids, counting the end cysteine and phenylalanine. The DNA shown is the 45-base CDR3, in frame from base 1. Trimming takes 2 bases off V and 3 bases off J; junction bases not matched to a gene: 4. This sample is drawn from a study of T cell responses to AZD1222 COVID-19 vaccine (dated by TCRdb to the early 2020s). About the investigation overall: A total of 233 trial participants underwent TCR sequencing, of whom nearly 210 received two doses of AZD1222 and 26 received two doses of the MenACWY control vaccine. Enrollment into the trials was organized by age into subgroups of 18-55, 56-69 and 70-plus years, and those subgroups contained roughly 140, 27 and 60 TCR-sequenced participants, respectively.

The CDR3 regions of human TCRbeta chains were analyzed by immunosequencing. The authors processed their data as follows. TCRs in the repertoires were compared against a reference library of SARS-CoV-2-specific TCRs that had been generated with the MIRA antigen-specificity platform. Breadth was defined as the fraction of unique TCRs that were SARS-CoV-2-associated, and depth was defined as the fraction of total T cells that were SARS-CoV-2-associated. Using the MIRA data, every spike-specific TCR was mapped to the spike region that the TCR reacted to and assigned to either a CD4 or a CD8 class. Log10-transformed breadth and depth values were compared by one-way ANOVA with Sidak's multiple comparisons tests. The table was pulled from immuneACCESS by TCRdb, which kept in-frame rearrangements only. Such tables lose some clones; where checked, under half of the loss comes from unresolved V genes, and the rest has no known cause. V and J calls plus clone size are reproduced from that table; the DNA served to infer D and trimming. For this sample there are about 270,000 clones; 85% to 95% appear just once. The top ten clonotypes cover less than 0.65% of the sample.

Overall study results and their limits: Reportedly, close to half of the unique spike-specific TCRs recognized epitopes lying outside the regions that are mutated in the B.1.351 and B.1.1.7 variants. After two AZD1222 doses, both the breadth and the depth of spike-specific TCRs were significantly higher than at day 0 and than in MenACWY recipients. Because no samples from the day 14 peak response were available, repertoires could be characterized only after the peak T cell response. Most participants were white British and females outnumbered males, and the authors suggested that clonal diversity may have been underestimated. The 56-69-year group was small, and its depth increase did not reach significance, likely because of low power. CD4 TCRs associated with the vaccine covered the entire spike protein, and the dominant responses were in regions 160-218 and 743-854. Only six AZD1222 recipients were SARS-CoV-2 seropositive at baseline, limiting conclusions about previously exposed vaccinees.

The meaning of the sample's time point label: about 28 days (+/-7) after the second vaccine dose. Because spike-specific TCR depth and breadth did not differ between the two schedules, AZD1222 recipients who got a second dose at roughly 4 weeks were pooled with those who got a second dose at roughly 12 weeks. Vaccinee samples were obtained from the UK trials COV001 and COV002, which included a single-blind randomized controlled phase 2/3 trial of AZD1222 (ChAdOx1 nCoV-19) in healthy adults. For TCRbeta chain sequencing, PBMC samples were collected from trial participants at day 0 and at day 28 after the second dose.

The TCR comes from an adult who received the AZD1222 COVID-19 vaccine. The sample here was peripheral blood, taken 28 days after the second AZD1222 dose. The sequence is built from TRBV6-1 and TRBJ1-3; TRBD1 agrees with 7 junctional bases. The CDR3 in this case is CASSEINRGGNTIYF. The base sequence is TGTGCCAGCAGTGAAATAAACAGGGGTGGAAACACCATATATTTT.